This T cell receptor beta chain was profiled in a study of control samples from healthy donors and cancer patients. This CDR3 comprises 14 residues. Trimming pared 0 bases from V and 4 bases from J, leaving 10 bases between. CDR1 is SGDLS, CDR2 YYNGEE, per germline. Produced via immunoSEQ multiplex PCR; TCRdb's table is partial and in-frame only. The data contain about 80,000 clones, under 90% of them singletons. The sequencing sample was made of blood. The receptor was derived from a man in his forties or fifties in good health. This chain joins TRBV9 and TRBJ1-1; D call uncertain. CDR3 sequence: CASSVVAGGTEAFF. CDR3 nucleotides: TGTGCCAGCAGCGTAGTTGCAGGCGGCACTGAAGCTTTCTTT.